A single sample is the source of the 18 T cell receptor beta chains below, sequenced in a study of blood T cells in healthy people across ages (dated by TCRdb to the mid-2010s). Library prep was done by 5' RACE. Sequencer: Illumina HiSeq 2500. A second 7 to 11 cycle PCR used a sample-barcoded 5' primer and a J-beta primer mix. TCRdb reprocessing: public reads trimmed at Q25 with fastp, clones called with MiXCR, in-frame beta chains kept. Entries that share a CDR3 protein sequence are merged under the most common genes and DNA. The sample has more than 1,000,000 distinct CDR3 sequences on record, about 23% of them singletons. Together, the top ten hold approximately 0.7% of the sample. These data also formed part of another study, on T cells of mothers and their children.

What was sequenced was blood. Source of these receptors: a girl aged 2-10 years in good health.

About this clonotype: No conserved phenylalanine or tryptophan ends this CDR3, so it is likely a read error. This chain joins TRBV25-1 and TRBJ2-1; no firm D call. Germline loops: CDR1 MGHDK, CDR2 SYGVNS. V was cut by 2 bases and J by 4 bases, with 12 bases left in between. CDR3 length equals 15 residues. The CDR3: CASSEPGQIYNEQFL. The CDR3 DNA reads as TGTGCCAGCAGTGAACCGGGCCAAATTTACAATGAGCAGTTCCTC.

This clonotype has more than one count but fewer than ten. The chain employs TRBV6-1 and TRBJ2-5; D gene uncertain. The end of the DNA aligns better with TRBJ2-1, so the J call may be wrong. Germline CDR1 reads MNHNS; CDR2 reads SASEGT. The CDR3 covers 12 residues. The CDR3, as DNA: TGTGCCAGCAGTGAAGCTCCCGGGGAGCAGTTCTTC. Translating gives CASSEAPGEQFF.

This clonotype was seen more than once but under ten times. The genes are TRBV12-3 or TRBV12-4 and TRBJ1-1, with a tentative D call TRBD1 (5 bases). This CDR3 is 14 amino acids long. The germline V and J ends were trimmed by 2 bases and 4 bases, with 11 bases remaining between them. CDR3 coding DNA: TGTGCCAGCAGTTTAAGTCAGGGAAGCACTGAAGCTTTCTTT. Its protein product is CASSLSQGSTEAFF.

This clonotype has just a few counts. V gene TRBV20-1 combines with J gene TRBJ2-5; D unclear. The last part of the DNA fits TRBJ2-7 better; the J call may be wrong. The CDR3 extends over 11 amino acids. Germline lookup yields CDR1 DFQATT and CDR2 SNEGSKA (reference sequence). The CDR3 sequence is CSARRIYEQYF. The CDR3 DNA sequence: TGCAGTGCTAGAAGGATTTACGAGCAGTACTTC.

There are a few counts of this clonotype. The chain employs TRBV20-1 and TRBJ2-1, with TRBD1 identical over 10 bases. Trimming cost V 5 bases and J 2 bases; bases outside gene matches: 12. The germline V gene encodes CDR1 DFQATT and CDR2 SNEGSKA (reference sequence). The CDR3 spans 17 residues. CDR3 in amino acids: CSARPLPGQGPYNEQFF. For the CDR3, the DNA is TGCAGTGCTCGTCCCCTCCCGGGACAGGGGCCCTACAATGAGCAGTTCTTC.

This chain joins TRBV27 and TRBJ2-5; 7 bases map to TRBD2. Germline trimming cut 4 bases from V and 5 bases from J; bases unmatched to any gene: 13. Germline V gives CDR1 MNHEY, CDR2 SMNVEV (reference sequence). There are 16 residues in the CDR3. The CDR3 loop is CASSSWGSSGRETQYF. The CDR3 DNA reads as TGTGCCAGCAGTTCATGGGGCTCTAGCGGCAGGGAGACCCAGTACTTC.

The chain employs TRBV24-1 and TRBJ1-5; D perhaps matches TRBD1 (5 bases). Germline V gene lookup returns CDR1 KGHDR and CDR2 SFDVKD. The CDR3 is 13 amino acids. V was shortened by 5 bases and J by 2 bases, with 6 bases between the two germline ends. Here the CDR3 DNA reads TGTGCCACCAGTGGGGGGGGCAATCAGCCCCAGCATTTT. Translating it yields CATSGGGNQPQHF.

J is TRBJ2-5 and V is TRBV7-2; D remains unclear. The CDR3 consists of 16 residues. V lost 2 bases and J lost 4, with 17 bases in between. In germline, CDR1 is SGHTA, CDR2 FQGNSA. As DNA, the CDR3 is TGTGCCAGCAGCTTATTCGGGCCCCAAGTGTCAGAGACCCAGTACTTC. Protein: CASSLFGPQVSETQYF.

This rearrangement joins TRBV6-6 to TRBJ1-4, with unresolved D. The germline CDR1 and CDR2 sequences are MNHNY and SVGAGI (reference sequence). Trimming took 0 bases from V and 5 from J, leaving 13 bases between them. The CDR3 has 16 amino acids. The CDR3 coding sequence is TGTGCCAGCAGTTACTCCAGGCTCGAGGACAATGAAAAACTGTTTTTT. It encodes CASSYSRLEDNEKLFF.

The chain employs TRBV3-1 and TRBJ2-2, with D perhaps TRBD2 (6 bases). The germline gives CDR1 LGHDT, CDR2 YNNKEL (reference sequence). Trimming stripped 3 bases from V and 4 bases from J, with 9 bases between. The CDR3 has 14 residues. CDR3 sequence reads: CASSQGLPTGELFF. The CDR3 nucleotides are TGTGCCAGCAGCCAGGGACTTCCCACCGGGGAGCTGTTTTTT.

This clonotype was seen only a few times. CDR3 sequence: CASSLVRDLANYGYTF. The CDR3 bases are TGTGCCAGCAGCTTAGTGCGGGACCTAGCTAACTATGGCTACACCTTC. This chain links TRBV7-9 with TRBJ1-2; a weak D match, TRBD1 (5 bases). Looked up from germline, CDR1 is SEHNR and CDR2 is FQNEAQ (reference sequence). The V gene lost 1 base and the J gene lost 0 bases, with 12 bases spanning the gap. The CDR3 sequence is 16 residues long.

The chain joins TRBV28 to TRBJ2-5; 7 positions match TRBD1. CDR3 length equals 14 residues. The germline gives CDR1 MDHEN, CDR2 SYDVKM. Losses at the gene ends were 5 bases for V and 10 bases for J; bases not matched to a gene: 13. The CDR3 spells CASSPIDRARDQYF. In nucleotides, the CDR3 is TGTGCCAGCAGTCCTATCGACAGGGCGAGGGACCAGTACTTC.

The table lists this clonotype with a few counts. A single base separates this from a much larger clone, so it may be a read error. The V call is TRBV3-1, the J call TRBJ2-1; D unclear. Germline values: CDR1 LGHDT, CDR2 YNNKEL (reference sequence). This CDR3 is built from 15 residues. CDR3 protein: CASSQYDATLDEQLF. The CDR3 DNA is TGTGCCAGCAGCCAATATGATGCCACGTTAGATGAGCAGCTCTTC.

This clonotype came up a few times. The junction and the germline gene differ at one end; a read error may be behind it. The chain links TRBV20-1 to TRBJ2-5; 11 nucleotides align to TRBD2. The germline V gene has CDR1 DFQATT and CDR2 SNEGSKA (reference sequence). CDR3 size: 17 residues. CDR3: CSARDSGRALSYNEQLF. DNA of the CDR3: TGCAGTGCTAGAGATAGCGGGAGGGCCCTATCCTACAATGAGCAGCTCTTC.

The chain combines TRBV2 with TRBJ2-7; a possible D gene is TRBD2 (5 bases). In germline, CDR1 is SNHLY, CDR2 FYNNEI. The CDR3 sequence is 13 residues long. Trimming pared 7 bases from V and 2 bases from J, leaving 12 bases between. CDR3 sequence reads: CASTEGVPYEQYF. The CDR3 DNA follows: TGTGCCAGCACTGAGGGAGTTCCCTACGAGCAGTACTTC. The full variable domain, rest sourced from reference TRBV2 and TRBJ2-7, is EPEVTQTPSHQVTQMGQEVILRCVPISNHLYFYWYRQILGQKVEFLVSFYNNEISEKSEIFDDQFSVERPDGSNFTLKIRSTKLEDSAMYFCASTEGVPYEQYFGPGTRLTVT.

The rearrangement joins TRBV2 to TRBJ2-2; perhaps D is TRBD1 or TRBD2 (5 bases each). The V end was cut by 6 bases, the J end by 1 base, with 12 bases between. This CDR3 comprises 15 residues. Germline assignment: CDR1 SNHLY and CDR2 FYNNEI. CDR3 protein: CASRGSGRNTGELFF. The CDR3 region has the DNA TGTGCCAGCAGGGGGTCAGGGAGGAACACCGGGGAGCTGTTTTTT. Supplemented by reference TRBV2 and TRBJ2-2, the full variable domain reads EPEVTQTPSHQVTQMGQEVILRCVPISNHLYFYWYRQILGQKVEFLVSFYNNEISEKSEIFDDQFSVERPDGSNFTLKIRSTKLEDSAMYFCASRGSGRNTGELFFGEGSRLTVL.

The chain employs TRBV7-8 and TRBJ2-5; TRBD2 matches at 9 bases. The J call may be mistaken, given a closer DNA end match to TRBJ2-1. The CDR3 consists of 16 residues. Germline V CDR1 and CDR2: SGHVS, FQNEAQ. CDR3 sequence (DNA): TGTGCCAGCAGCTTAGAAGGGGCTAGCGGGGCCAATGAGCAGTTCTTC. It codes for CASSLEGASGANEQFF.

This clonotype was picked up a small number of times. This sequence joins TRBV7-9 and TRBJ2-5, with D uncertain. Germline CDR1 SEHNR, CDR2 FQNEAQ (reference sequence). This CDR3 has 15 amino acids. V shed 4 bases and J shed 5 bases, with 17 bases lying between them. CDR3 amino acids: CASSYLYVTGETQYF. CDR3 DNA: TGTGCCAGCAGCTACCTCTACGTCACGGGTGAGACCCAGTACTTC.